This TCR beta chain was profiled in a study of patients and donors after allogeneic stem cell transplantation. TCRdb redid the calling of the RT-PCR reads with MiXCR, one entry per CDR3 protein. The data hold 1,600 or so distinct CDR3 sequences, with 6.5% to 9% observed a single time. This clonotype is labeled as large (0.1 to 1%). The V gene end was trimmed by 3 bases and the J gene end by 9 bases; junction bases not matched to a gene: 9. CDR3 size: 15 residues. In germline, CDR1 is ENHRY, CDR2 SYGVKD. Sequencing used blood, either unsorted or a sorted T cell fraction (not recorded which). The TCR sequence derives from a human donor who was either an allogeneic HSCT recipient or a stem cell or donor lymphocyte infusion donor (not recorded which). It is not recorded whose cells these are; they may come from a transplant donor. This chain links TRBV10-3 with TRBJ2-7, with TRBD2 matching over 12 bases. DNA for the CDR3: TGTGCCATCAGTGACGAGACTAGCGGGAGTAACGGGCAGTACTTC. This encodes CAISDETSGSNGQYF.